A single sample gave rise to the 16 T cell receptor beta chains below, sequenced in a study of early stage breast cancer tumors. Sequencing used immunoSEQ multiplex PCR; TCRdb keeps in-frame clones, though not all of them. The sample shows about 53,000 clones, over 80% of them seen only once. Material: blood. All receptors come from a person aged 70 to 85 with breast cancer.

The rearrangement links TRBV25-1 to TRBJ2-7, with 9 nucleotides matching TRBD2. J lost 6 bases, V lost 1 base, and 10 bases had no gene match. This CDR3 is built from 16 residues. Germline V lookup: CDR1 MGHDK, CDR2 SYGVNS. This CDR3 reads CASSELGRGGTGEQYF. CDR3 nucleotide sequence: TGTGCCAGCAGTGAATTGGGGCGGGGGGGGACTGGCGAGCAGTACTTC.

This chain connects TRBV30 to TRBJ1-3, with a tentative D call TRBD1 (5 bases). Germline CDR1 GTSNPN, CDR2 SVGIG (reference sequence). The CDR3 contains 14 residues. The V gene lost 0 bases and the J gene lost 8 bases, with 14 bases spanning the gap. CDR3 bases: TGTGCCTGGAGTGTAAGGACAATTGGGGACACCATATATTTT. It codes for CAWSVRTIGDTIYF.

The chain carries TRBV11-2 and TRBJ2-4, with 12 positions matching TRBD2. Trimming at V came to 5 bases and at J to 8 bases, leaving 10 bases not matched to a gene. Germline V lookup: CDR1 SGHAT, CDR2 FQNNGV. The CDR3 totals 16 residues. The CDR3 is CASSRLTSGGFDIQYF. DNA of the CDR3: TGTGCCAGCAGCCGGTTGACTAGCGGGGGCTTCGACATTCAGTACTTC.

The chain recombines TRBV19 with TRBJ2-1, with D possibly being TRBD2 (5 bases). Germline assignment: CDR1 LNHDA and CDR2 SQIVND (reference sequence). The germline V and J ends were trimmed by 4 bases and 9 bases, with 16 bases remaining between them. This CDR3 region has 14 residues. This CDR3 reads CASSNAPGLGEQFF. In nucleotides, the CDR3 is TGTGCCAGTAGTAATGCCCCGGGGTTAGGTGAGCAGTTCTTC.

The V and J genes are TRBV7-9 and TRBJ1-5; 9 bases fit TRBD1. This CDR3 spans 15 amino acids. V shed 1 base and J 7 bases; nucleotides not matched to a gene: 5. Germline lookup yields CDR1 SEHNR and CDR2 FQNEAQ (reference sequence). The CDR3 DNA follows: TGTGCCAGCAGCTTAGGGGGGACAGGGAGGCAGCCCCAGCATTTT. Protein: CASSLGGTGRQPQHF. The whole variable domain, remainder taken from reference TRBV7-9 and TRBJ1-5, is DTGVSQNPRHKITKRGQNVTFRCDPISEHNRLYWYRQTLGQGPEFLTYFQNEAQLEKSRLLSDRFSAERPKGSFSTLEIQRTEQGDSAMYLCASSLGGTGRQPQHFGDGTRLSIL.

The CDR3 DNA is TGTGCCAGCAGTTTATCCGGAGGGGTCAATTCACCCCTCCACTTT. This codes for CASSLSGGVNSPLHF. The genes are TRBV28 and TRBJ1-6, with D perhaps matching TRBD1 (5 bases). In germline, CDR1 is MDHEN, CDR2 SYDVKM. CDR3 length: 15 amino acids. The ends were cut back, 1 base at V and 7 bases at J, with 11 bases in the middle. Full variable domain (remainder filled in from reference TRBV28 and TRBJ1-6): DVKVTQSSRYLVKRTGEKVFLECVQDMDHENMFWYRQDPGLGLRLIYFSYDVKMKEKGDIPEGYSVSREKKERFSLILESASTNQTSMYLCASSLSGGVNSPLHFGNGTRLTVT.

This clone was observed a single time. The chain uses TRBV11-2 and TRBJ2-7; D is perhaps TRBD2 (6 bases). Germline lookup yields CDR1 SGHAT and CDR2 FQNNGV. There are 15 residues in the CDR3. V dropped 4 bases and J dropped 2 bases, with 15 bases sitting between them. This chain's CDR3 is CASSWGRGGPYEQYF. As DNA, the CDR3 is TGTGCCAGCAGCTGGGGAAGGGGAGGTCCCTACGAGCAGTACTTC.

This clone was recorded only once. The chain has TRBV18 and TRBJ1-2, with 9 bases matching TRBD1. Germline trimming cut 5 bases from V and 3 bases from J; bases unmatched to any gene: 4. The CDR3 covers 14 residues. The germline V gene encodes CDR1 KGHSH and CDR2 LQKENI. The CDR3 DNA sequence: TGTGCCAGCTCATCACGGACAGGGGACTATGGCTACACCTTC. Protein sequence: CASSSRTGDYGYTF.

This clone was counted between two and nine times. One end of the junction varies from germline; a read error may be responsible. Written as DNA, the CDR3 is TGTGCCAGTAGTGTGAGGGCCCACAAAAGGTTAGATACTGAAGCTTTCTTT. Encoded protein: CASSVRAHKRLDTEAFF. The chain has TRBV6-1 and TRBJ1-1, with D unclear. This CDR3 comprises 17 residues. Germline assignment: CDR1 MNHNS and CDR2 SASEGT.

This rearrangement joins TRBV5-1 to TRBJ2-5; 10 nucleotides align to TRBD2. V was clipped by 2 bases and J by 2 bases; unmatched bases: 3. CDR3 size: 15 residues. The germline V gene encodes CDR1 SGHRS and CDR2 YFSETQ. The CDR3 loop is CASSFSGRWQETQYF. The DNA of the CDR3 is TGCGCCAGCAGCTTTAGCGGGAGGTGGCAAGAGACCCAGTACTTC.

The gene calls are TRBV6-6 and TRBJ2-7; 7 nucleotides agree with TRBD2. The V gene end was trimmed by 0 bases and the J gene end by 4 bases; junction bases not matched to a gene: 6. Germline assignment: CDR1 MNHNY and CDR2 SVGAGI (reference sequence). The CDR3 has 15 amino acids. The CDR3 loop reads CASSYSAGPGYEQYF. DNA of the CDR3: TGTGCCAGCAGTTACTCAGCGGGACCGGGATACGAGCAGTACTTC.

The rearrangement links TRBV10-2 to TRBJ2-3; 11 bases are shared with TRBD2. This CDR3 has 13 amino acids. Germline CDR1 is WSHSY and CDR2 is SAAADI. V lost 9 bases, J lost 4 bases, and 3 bases stayed unmatched. The CDR3 DNA is TGCGCCAGTTTAGCGGGGGGGCCAGATACGCAGTATTTT. It yields the protein CASLAGGPDTQYF.

The V gene is TRBV19, the J gene TRBJ1-1; D perhaps matches TRBD1 (5 bases). This CDR3 comprises 14 residues. Germline V gene data show CDR1 as LNHDA and CDR2 as SQIVND (reference sequence). The germline V and J ends were trimmed by 5 bases and 1 base, with 11 bases remaining between them. The CDR3: CASSVTTGNTEAFF. CDR3 DNA sequence: TGTGCCAGTAGTGTAACTACAGGGAACACTGAAGCTTTCTTT.

The V gene is TRBV2, the J gene TRBJ1-1, with D unresolved. V was pared by 7 bases and J by 2 bases, with 5 bases between. This CDR3 comprises 11 residues. The germline gives CDR1 SNHLY, CDR2 FYNNEI. CDR3 in DNA: TGTGCCAGCACGTTTAACACTGAAGCTTTCTTT. Protein sequence: CASTFNTEAFF.

The chain uses TRBV7-8 and TRBJ1-6, with 8 nucleotides matching TRBD1. There are 15 residues in the CDR3. The junction had 9 bases not matched to a gene; V was cut back by 5 bases and J by 9 bases. Germline V CDR1 and CDR2: SGHVS, FQNEAQ. CDR3 sequence: CASSPQGARGSPLHF. The CDR3 bases are TGTGCCAGCAGCCCCCAGGGGGCGCGCGGTTCACCCCTCCACTTT.

J is TRBJ2-3 and V is TRBV27; D is perhaps TRBD1 (5 bases). The CDR3 sequence is 12 residues long. Germline V gene sequence: CDR1 MNHEY, CDR2 SMNVEV (reference sequence). Trimming removed 3 bases from V and 5 bases from J, with 6 bases in between. The CDR3 nucleotides read TGTGCCAGCAGTTTGGGGCGAGATACGCAGTATTTT. Its protein is CASSLGRDTQYF.